Below are 27 T cell receptor beta chains sequenced from a single sample in a study of T cell repertoires in cytomegalovirus infection. The antigens of these receptors remain unknown. One entry per CDR3 protein results from TCRdb running MiXCR on the reads. The sample records hundreds of thousands of distinct CDR3 sequences, roughly a third being singletons. The sequencing used cultured PBMCs, collected from culture after CMV antigen stimulation. Receptors originate from a human donor in good health (CMV status not recorded). Some clones in this sample may be carry-over from other donors' samples.

The chain links TRBV12-3 or TRBV12-4 to TRBJ2-1; D is ambiguous. This CDR3 has 13 amino acids. The germline V and J ends were trimmed by 6 bases and 6 bases, with 12 bases remaining between them. The CDR3 coding sequence is TGTGCCAGCAGCCCAAATGTCGTCAATGAGCAGTTCTTC. Residues: CASSPNVVNEQFF.

The chain combines TRBV9 with TRBJ2-5; TRBD1 might be the D (6 bases). Trimming took off 3 bases at V and 4 bases at J, with 13 bases between the two ends. The CDR3 contains 14 residues. CDR1 is SGDLS and CDR2 is YYNGEE in the germline V gene. CDR3 amino acids: CASSADSVGETQYF. CDR3 DNA: TGTGCCAGCAGCGCGGACAGTGTGGGAGAGACCCAGTACTTC.

This sequence joins TRBV5-1 and TRBJ2-2, with 11 bases identical to TRBD2. The CDR3 has 18 amino acids. Losses at the gene ends were 4 bases for V and 5 bases for J; bases not matched to a gene: 13. Germline V lookup: CDR1 SGHRS, CDR2 YFSETQ. The CDR3 DNA follows: TGCGCCAGCAGCGCTCCAATGGGACTAGCGGCGTCTACCGGGGAGCTGTTTTTT. It codes for CASSAPMGLAASTGELFF.

The chain joins TRBV20-1 to TRBJ2-5, with D tentatively TRBD2 (6 bases). The V gene lost 5 bases and the J gene lost 3 bases, with 16 bases spanning the gap. The germline V gene encodes CDR1 DFQATT and CDR2 SNEGSKA (reference sequence). The CDR3 runs to 14 residues. In DNA, the CDR3 is TGCAGTGCTTTCCGGGAGACCGGGGAAGAGACCCAGTACTTC. Protein: CSAFRETGEETQYF.

J is TRBJ1-6 and V is TRBV3-1, with D possibly being TRBD1 (6 bases). The V gene's germline CDR1 is LGHDT and CDR2 YNNKEL (reference sequence). With 0 bases removed from V and 9 bases from J, the gap between germline ends came to 15 bases. There are 16 residues in the CDR3. The CDR3 reads CASSQDPGHQGSPLHF. Written as DNA, the CDR3 is TGTGCCAGCAGCCAAGACCCGGGACATCAAGGTTCACCCCTCCACTTT.

This clonotype was recorded a few times. The chain has TRBV4-1 and TRBJ1-1, with D uncertain. Deletions cut 3 bases from V and 5 bases from J, with 10 bases between. Germline loops: CDR1 MGHRA, CDR2 YSYEKL. CDR3 length: 13 residues. The CDR3 DNA follows: TGCGCCAGCAGCCAGGGTCAGTATACTGAAGCTTTCTTT. Translating it yields CASSQGQYTEAFF.

This chain joins TRBV7-9 and TRBJ2-1, with 9 positions matching TRBD2. CDR3 length: 23 residues. Trimming took 2 bases from V and 2 from J; bases not matched to a gene: 25. Germline CDR1 is SEHNR and CDR2 is FQNEAQ (reference sequence). The chain's CDR3 is CASSLSSTTSGRRNTGAYNEQFF. Here the CDR3 DNA reads TGTGCCAGCAGCTTAAGTTCGACGACTAGCGGAAGAAGAAACACGGGGGCCTACAATGAGCAGTTCTTC. The full variable domain, completed using reference TRBV7-9 and TRBJ2-1, is DTGVSQNPRHKITKRGQNVTFRCDPISEHNRLYWYRQTLGQGPEFLTYFQNEAQLEKSRLLSDRFSAERPKGSFSTLEIQRTEQGDSAMYLCASSLSSTTSGRRNTGAYNEQFFGPGTRLTVL.

As to this clonotype: One junction end does not reproduce the germline sequence, and a read error may be involved. V usage is TRBV6-2 or TRBV6-3 and J usage is TRBJ1-2; TRBD1 aligns across 7 bases. The CDR3 length is 12 residues. Germline assignment: CDR1 MNHEY and CDR2 SVGEGT. In DNA, the CDR3 is TGTGCCGGCAGAAGGGGGCTGGAGGGCTACACCTTC. It is translated as CAGRRGLEGYTF.

The genes are TRBV2 and TRBJ2-7; D possibly corresponds to TRBD2 (5 bases). V lost 3 bases and J 3 bases, leaving 12 bases between the germline ends. Germline-derived CDR1 and CDR2 are SNHLY and FYNNEI. CDR3 length equals 14 residues. The CDR3 reads CASSEGEVDYEQYV. For the CDR3, the DNA is TGTGCCAGCAGTGAGGGAGAAGTGGACTACGAGCAGTACGTC.

This clonotype was counted a few times. The rearrangement links TRBV4-1 to TRBJ2-4; 7 bases agree with TRBD2. The CDR3 runs to 17 residues. V shed 3 bases, J shed 0 bases, and the junction held 8 bases outside the gene matches. Germline V lookup: CDR1 MGHRA, CDR2 YSYEKL. CDR3 sequence reads: CASSQASGFLAKNIQYF. CDR3 in DNA: TGCGCCAGCAGCCAGGCTAGCGGATTCCTAGCCAAAAACATTCAGTACTTC.

J is TRBJ1-1 and V is TRBV12-3 or TRBV12-4, with D unresolved. The V gene lost 6 bases and the J gene lost 10 bases, with 12 bases spanning the gap. The length of the CDR3 is 11 residues. The chain's CDR3 is CASSQRHRAFF. Written as DNA, the CDR3 is TGTGCCAGCAGCCAGCGTCATCGAGCTTTCTTT.

The chain recombines TRBV6-6 with TRBJ1-3, with 7 bases matching TRBD1. The J segment lost 0 bases and the V segment lost 8 bases, leaving 4 bases of the junction unmatched. The CDR3 consists of 14 residues. The germline gives CDR1 MNHNY, CDR2 SVGAGI (reference sequence). The CDR3 DNA reads TGTGCCAGCGGAGGGGGCAACTCTGGAAACACCATATATTTT. Translated, it gives CASGGGNSGNTIYF.

This clonotype has a handful of counts. The chain couples TRBV7-3 to TRBJ1-2, with D possibly matching TRBD1 (5 bases). CDR3 size: 13 residues. The germline CDR1 and CDR2 sequences are SGHTA and FQGTGA. Trimming cost V 5 bases and J 14 bases, with 21 bases left between them. CDR3 DNA sequence: TGTGCCAGCAGCCCCTCCCCCGGGACCGCGGAAACCTTC. Translation: CASSPSPGTAETF.

This clonotype was seen many times. The chain carries TRBV7-2 and TRBJ1-3, with D hard to call. This CDR3 has 15 residues. V gave up 5 bases and J gave up 3 bases, with 14 bases separating them. The germline gives CDR1 SGHTA, CDR2 FQGNSA. Here the CDR3 reads CASSPLGPFGNTIYF. The CDR3 bases are TGTGCCAGCAGCCCGCTAGGACCGTTTGGAAACACCATATATTTT.

The chain carries TRBV2 and TRBJ2-7; D gene unclear. This CDR3 has 12 residues. CDR1 is SNHLY and CDR2 is FYNNEI in the germline V gene. V was trimmed by 10 bases and J by 4 bases, leaving 14 bases between them. The CDR3 is CANGQAKYEQYV. Written as DNA, the CDR3 is TGTGCCAACGGTCAGGCGAAGTACGAGCAGTACGTC.

Written as DNA, the CDR3 is TGTGCCAGCAGTGGGGACACCCTTATCCCGGGGGACTACGAGCAGTACGTC. Encoded protein: CASSGDTLIPGDYEQYV. The rearrangement joins TRBV6-2 or TRBV6-3 to TRBJ2-7; D assignment may be TRBD1 or TRBD2 (6 bases each). The CDR3 sequence is 17 residues long. Trimming took 5 bases from V and 3 from J, leaving 23 bases between them. Germline assignment: CDR1 MNHEY and CDR2 SVGEGT.

V and J are TRBV10-3 and TRBJ2-7, with a possible D match to TRBD2 (6 bases). The V gene lost 10 bases and the J gene lost 2 bases, with 18 bases spanning the gap. Germline CDR1 is ENHRY and CDR2 is SYGVKD. This CDR3 has 14 amino acids. CDR3 amino acids: CATSDSTGAYEQYF. The DNA of the CDR3 is TGTGCCACCTCGGACTCAACGGGGGCCTACGAGCAGTACTTC.

The genes are TRBV7-3 and TRBJ2-3, with TRBD2 matching 7 bases. J was trimmed by 4 bases and V by 0 bases; bases with no gene match: 7. There are 16 residues in the CDR3. Germline CDR1 reads SGHTA; CDR2 reads FQGTGA. Here the CDR3 reads CASSLTLAVAPDTQYF. CDR3 sequence (DNA): TGTGCCAGCAGCTTAACCCTAGCGGTCGCCCCAGATACGCAGTATTTT.

This clonotype has at least ten counts. The rearrangement links TRBV7-6 to TRBJ1-3; D not resolved. V lost 5 bases and J 2 bases, leaving 16 bases between the germline ends. The CDR3 consists of 16 residues. In germline, CDR1 is SGHVS, CDR2 FNYEAQ. Here the CDR3 DNA reads TGTGCCAGCAGCCCCACCCCTTTAAGTACTGGAAACACCATATATTTT. Its translation is CASSPTPLSTGNTIYF.

This clonotype has ten or more counts. The chain joins TRBV7-2 to TRBJ2-1; 14 bases fit TRBD2. V shed 5 bases and J 7 bases; nucleotides not matched to a gene: 16. CDR1 SGHTA and CDR2 FQGNSA come from the germline V gene. The CDR3 is made up of 19 amino acids. The CDR3 DNA is TGTGCCAGCAGCGCAAGGGGGACGACTAGCGGGAGGGCAGGTAATGAGCAGTTCTTC. It yields the protein CASSARGTTSGRAGNEQFF.

The table lists this clonotype with a few counts. V usage is TRBV6-2 or TRBV6-3 and J usage is TRBJ2-7, with TRBD1 matching over 7 bases. Germline V gives CDR1 MNHEY, CDR2 SVGEGT. This CDR3 has 14 residues. Trimming removed 0 bases from V and 2 bases from J; junction bases left unmatched: 1. The CDR3 coding sequence is TGTGCCAGCAGTTACTCCGGGACAGCCTACGAGCAGTACGTC. Its translation: CASSYSGTAYEQYV.

This clonotype came up a few times. This sequence joins TRBV12-3 or TRBV12-4 and TRBJ2-6; D remains unclear. V lost 5 bases, J lost 0 bases, and 26 bases lay in between. The CDR3 is 21 residues long. This chain's CDR3 is CASSPSRQIVKSYSGANVLTF. The CDR3 DNA reads TGTGCCAGCAGTCCCTCCCGGCAGATCGTCAAATCATACTCTGGGGCCAACGTCCTGACTTTC.

This chain joins TRBV7-3 and TRBJ2-2, with D perhaps TRBD1 (5 bases). V was pared by 4 bases and J by 2 bases, with 11 bases between. Germline-derived CDR1 and CDR2 are SGHTA and FQGTGA. This CDR3 is built from 15 residues. The CDR3 is CASSYRDRNTGELFF. The CDR3 nucleotides are TGTGCCAGCAGCTACCGCGACAGAAACACCGGGGAGCTGTTTTTT.

This chain uses TRBV4-3 with TRBJ2-7; D may be TRBD1 or TRBD2 (5 bases each). V dropped 0 bases and J dropped 3 bases, with 9 bases sitting between them. CDR1 LGHNA and CDR2 YSLEER come from the germline V gene. The CDR3 spans 14 residues. The CDR3 nucleotides are TGCGCCAGCAGCCAAGATTTGGGGGACTACGAGCAGTACGTC. Encoded protein: CASSQDLGDYEQYV.

There are many counts of this clonotype. The chain links TRBV20-1 to TRBJ1-6; D is perhaps TRBD1 (5 bases). There are 17 residues in the CDR3. V was shortened by 0 bases and J by 0 bases, with 12 bases between the two germline ends. Germline assignment: CDR1 DFQATT and CDR2 SNEGSKA (reference sequence). DNA of the CDR3: TGCAGTGCTAGAGATCGGGACCCCAGCTCCTATAATTCACCCCTCCACTTT. Translated, it gives CSARDRDPSSYNSPLHF.

This clonotype was seen a handful of times. The chain joins TRBV19 to TRBJ1-2; no clear D. Germline CDR1 and CDR2: LNHDA and SQIVND (reference sequence). V shed 4 bases and J shed 5 bases, with 5 bases lying between them. The length of the CDR3 is 11 residues. The CDR3 protein is CASSKSYGYTF. CDR3 DNA sequence: TGTGCCAGTAGTAAGTCGTATGGCTACACCTTC.

This clonotype was seen only a few times. V gene TRBV19 combines with J gene TRBJ2-7, with 11 bases identical to TRBD2. CDR1 LNHDA and CDR2 SQIVND come from the germline V gene (reference sequence). Trimming removed 3 bases from V and 4 bases from J; junction bases left unmatched: 8. This CDR3 has 16 amino acids. The CDR3 protein is CASSMELAGVGYEQYF. The CDR3 DNA is TGTGCCAGTAGTATGGAACTAGCGGGAGTCGGTTACGAGCAGTACTTC.